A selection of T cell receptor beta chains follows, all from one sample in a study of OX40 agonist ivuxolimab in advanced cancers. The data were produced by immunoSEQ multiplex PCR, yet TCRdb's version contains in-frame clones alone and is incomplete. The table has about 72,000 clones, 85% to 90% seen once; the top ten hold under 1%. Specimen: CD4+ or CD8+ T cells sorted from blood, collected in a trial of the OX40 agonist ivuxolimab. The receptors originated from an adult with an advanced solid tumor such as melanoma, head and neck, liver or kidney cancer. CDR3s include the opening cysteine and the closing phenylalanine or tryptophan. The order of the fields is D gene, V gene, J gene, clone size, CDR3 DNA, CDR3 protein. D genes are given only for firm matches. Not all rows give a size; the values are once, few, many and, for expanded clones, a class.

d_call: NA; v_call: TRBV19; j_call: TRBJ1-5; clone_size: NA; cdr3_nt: TGTGCCAGTAGATTGAATTTGTATAGCAATCAGCCCCAGCATTTT; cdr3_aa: CASRLNLYSNQPQHF
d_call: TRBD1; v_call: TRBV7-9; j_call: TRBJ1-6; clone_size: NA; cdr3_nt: TGTGCCAGCAGCGCGACGGACAGGGGCGTCAATTCACCCCTCCACTTT; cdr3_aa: CASSATDRGVNSPLHF
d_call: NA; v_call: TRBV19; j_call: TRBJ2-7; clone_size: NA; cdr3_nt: TGTGCCAGTAGTAGAGAGGGTACCTCCTACGAGCAGTACTTC; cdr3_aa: CASSREGTSYEQYF
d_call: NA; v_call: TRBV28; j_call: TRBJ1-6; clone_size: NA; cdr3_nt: TGTGCCAGCAGCCAGACACGTTTCCTCCACTTT; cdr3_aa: CASSQTRFLHF
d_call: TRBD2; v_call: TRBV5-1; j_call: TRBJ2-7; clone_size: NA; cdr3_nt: TGCGCCAGCAGTCACGGGACTAGCGGGGCCTACGAGCAGTACTTC; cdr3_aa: CASSHGTSGAYEQYF
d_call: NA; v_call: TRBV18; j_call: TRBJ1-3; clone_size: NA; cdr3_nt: TGTGCCAGCTCAACTGCAGGTGCTAACACCATATATTTT; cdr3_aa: CASSTAGANTIYF
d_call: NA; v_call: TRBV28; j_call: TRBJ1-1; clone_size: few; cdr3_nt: TGTGCCAGCAGTACGGGACTCCCGAACACTGAAGCTTTCTTT; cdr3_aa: CASSTGLPNTEAFF
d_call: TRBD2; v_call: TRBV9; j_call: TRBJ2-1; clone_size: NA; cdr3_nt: TGTGCCAGCAGCCTCTCGACTAGCGGGACATTGAATGAGCAGTTCTTC; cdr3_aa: CASSLSTSGTLNEQFF
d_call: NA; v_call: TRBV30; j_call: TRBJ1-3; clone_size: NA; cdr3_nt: TGTGCCTGGAGTCGGAACGACAGAAGCAGAAACACCATATATTTT; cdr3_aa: CAWSRNDRSRNTIYF
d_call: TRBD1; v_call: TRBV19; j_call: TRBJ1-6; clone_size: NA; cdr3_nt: TGTGCCAGTAGTATTTTAACGGGACAGTATAATTCACCCCTCCACTTT; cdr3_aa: CASSILTGQYNSPLHF
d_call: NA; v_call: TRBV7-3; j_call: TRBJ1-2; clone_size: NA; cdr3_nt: TGTGCCAGCAGTTTGGGGGGAGACTATGGCTACACCTTC; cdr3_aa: CASSLGGDYGYTF
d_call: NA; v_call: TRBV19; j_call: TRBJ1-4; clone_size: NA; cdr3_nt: TGTGCCAGTAATCGACCGGGAGTGAGTGAAAAACTGTTTTTT; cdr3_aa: CASNRPGVSEKLFF
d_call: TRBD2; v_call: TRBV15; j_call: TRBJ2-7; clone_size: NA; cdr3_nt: TGTGCCACCAGCAATCCCGGGACTAGCCCAAGCTACGAGCAGTACTTC; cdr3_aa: CATSNPGTSPSYEQYF
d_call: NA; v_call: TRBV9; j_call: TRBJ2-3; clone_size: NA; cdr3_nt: TGTGCCAGCAGCGTAGTTGCTGGCACAGATACGCAGTATTTT; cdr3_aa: CASSVVAGTDTQYF
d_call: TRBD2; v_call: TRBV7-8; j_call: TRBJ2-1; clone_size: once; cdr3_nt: TGTGCCAGCAGCTTAGGAGGGGCTAGCGGGAGTAAGTATGAGCAGTTCTTC; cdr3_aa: CASSLGGASGSKYEQFF
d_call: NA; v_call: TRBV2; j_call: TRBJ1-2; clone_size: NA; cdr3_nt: TGTGCCAGCAGTGATACCTGGTCAGCTAACTATGGCTACACCTTC; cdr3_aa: CASSDTWSANYGYTF
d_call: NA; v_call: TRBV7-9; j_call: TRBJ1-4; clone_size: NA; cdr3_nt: TGTGCCAGCAGCTTAAGCAGGGATGGAGAAAAACTGTTTTTT; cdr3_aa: CASSLSRDGEKLFF
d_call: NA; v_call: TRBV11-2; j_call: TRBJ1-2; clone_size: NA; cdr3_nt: TGTGCCAGCAGTGGAGGGGGCTATGGCTACACCTTC; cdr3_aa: CASSGGGYGYTF
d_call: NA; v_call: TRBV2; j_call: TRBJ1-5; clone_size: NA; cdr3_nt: TGTGCCAGCAGCGCGGACCTGCATCAGCCCCAGCATTTT; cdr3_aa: CASSADLHQPQHF
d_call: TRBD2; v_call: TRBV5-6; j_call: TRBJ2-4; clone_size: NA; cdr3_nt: TGTGCCAGCAGCCTGCTCCCGACTAGCGGGATGTCCAAAAACATTCAGTACTTC; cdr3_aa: CASSLLPTSGMSKNIQYF
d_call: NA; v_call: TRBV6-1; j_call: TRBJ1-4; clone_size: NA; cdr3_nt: TGTGCCAGCAGCCCCCGACAGGATTCGCGAAAACTGTTTTTT; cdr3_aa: CASSPRQDSRKLFF
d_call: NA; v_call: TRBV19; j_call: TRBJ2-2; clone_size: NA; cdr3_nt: TGTGCCAGTAGTAGCAGGGTAAACACCGGGGAGCTGTTTTTT; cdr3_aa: CASSSRVNTGELFF
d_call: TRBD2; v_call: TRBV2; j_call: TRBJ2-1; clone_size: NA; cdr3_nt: TGTGCCAGCAACCCGGGACTAGGTGTCAATGAGCAGTTCTTC; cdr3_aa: CASNPGLGVNEQFF
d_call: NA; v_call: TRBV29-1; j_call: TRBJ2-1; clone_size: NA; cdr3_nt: TGCAGCGTAGCCACCTTGGGGTACAATGAGCAGTTCTTC; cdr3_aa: CSVATLGYNEQFF
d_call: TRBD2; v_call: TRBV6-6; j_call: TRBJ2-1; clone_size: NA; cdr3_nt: TGTGCCAGCACCTTGATAGCGGGAGGCTCCTACAATGAGCAGTTCTTC; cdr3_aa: CASTLIAGGSYNEQFF
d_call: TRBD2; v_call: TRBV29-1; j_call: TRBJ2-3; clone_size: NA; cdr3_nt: TGCAGCGTGAAGACTAGCGGGAGTACAGATACGCAGTATTTT; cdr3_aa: CSVKTSGSTDTQYF
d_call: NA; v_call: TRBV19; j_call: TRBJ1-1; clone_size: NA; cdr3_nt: TGTGCCAGATTCGGGTTCGCTTGGGCTTTCTTT; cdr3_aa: CARFGFAWAFF